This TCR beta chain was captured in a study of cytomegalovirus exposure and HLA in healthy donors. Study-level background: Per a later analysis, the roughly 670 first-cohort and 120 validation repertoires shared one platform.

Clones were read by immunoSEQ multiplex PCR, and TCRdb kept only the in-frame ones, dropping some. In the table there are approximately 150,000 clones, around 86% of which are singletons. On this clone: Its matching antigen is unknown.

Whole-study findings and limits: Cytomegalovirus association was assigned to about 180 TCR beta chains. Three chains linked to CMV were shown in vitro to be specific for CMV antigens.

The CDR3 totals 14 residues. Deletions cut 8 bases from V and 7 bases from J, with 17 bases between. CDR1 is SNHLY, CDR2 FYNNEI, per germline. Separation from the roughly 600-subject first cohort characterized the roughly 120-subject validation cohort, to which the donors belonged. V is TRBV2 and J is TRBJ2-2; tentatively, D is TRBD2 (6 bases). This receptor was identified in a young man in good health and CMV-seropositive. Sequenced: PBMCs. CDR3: CASLREKENGELFF. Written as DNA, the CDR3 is TGTGCCAGCTTACGGGAGAAGGAGAACGGGGAGCTGTTTTTT. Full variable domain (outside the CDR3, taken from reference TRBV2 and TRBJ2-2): EPEVTQTPSHQVTQMGQEVILRCVPISNHLYFYWYRQILGQKVEFLVSFYNNEISEKSEIFDDQFSVERPDGSNFTLKIRSTKLEDSAMYFCASLREKENGELFFGEGSRLTVL.